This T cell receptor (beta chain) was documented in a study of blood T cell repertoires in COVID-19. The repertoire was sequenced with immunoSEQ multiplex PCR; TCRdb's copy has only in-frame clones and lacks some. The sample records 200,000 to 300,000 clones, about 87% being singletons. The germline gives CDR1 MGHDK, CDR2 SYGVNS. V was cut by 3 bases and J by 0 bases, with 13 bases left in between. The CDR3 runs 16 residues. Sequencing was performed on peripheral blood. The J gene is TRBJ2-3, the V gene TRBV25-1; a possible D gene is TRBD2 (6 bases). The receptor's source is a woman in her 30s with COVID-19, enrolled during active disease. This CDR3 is CASSDPSGPSTDTQYF. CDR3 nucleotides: TGTGCCAGCAGTGACCCCAGCGGGCCCAGCACAGATACGCAGTATTTT.